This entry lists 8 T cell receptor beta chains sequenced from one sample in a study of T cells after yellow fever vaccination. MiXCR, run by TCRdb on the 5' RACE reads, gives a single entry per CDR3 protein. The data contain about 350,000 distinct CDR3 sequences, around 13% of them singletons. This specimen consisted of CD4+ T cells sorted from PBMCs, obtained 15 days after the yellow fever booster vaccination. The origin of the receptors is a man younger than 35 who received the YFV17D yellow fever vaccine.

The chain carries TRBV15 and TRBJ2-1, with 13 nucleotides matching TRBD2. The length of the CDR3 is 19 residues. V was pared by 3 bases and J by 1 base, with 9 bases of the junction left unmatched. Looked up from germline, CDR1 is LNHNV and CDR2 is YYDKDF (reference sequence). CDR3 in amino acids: CATSSVELAGGRSYNEQFF. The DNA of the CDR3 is TGTGCCACCAGCAGTGTGGAACTAGCGGGGGGGCGGTCCTACAATGAGCAGTTCTTC.

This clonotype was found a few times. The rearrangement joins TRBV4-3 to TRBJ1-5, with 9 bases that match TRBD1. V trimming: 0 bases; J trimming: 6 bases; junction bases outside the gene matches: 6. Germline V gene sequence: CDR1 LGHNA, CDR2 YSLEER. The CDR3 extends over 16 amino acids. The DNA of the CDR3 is TGCGCCAGCAGCCAAGAATCCGGACAGGGGCCTCAGCCCCAGCATTTT. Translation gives CASSQESGQGPQPQHF.

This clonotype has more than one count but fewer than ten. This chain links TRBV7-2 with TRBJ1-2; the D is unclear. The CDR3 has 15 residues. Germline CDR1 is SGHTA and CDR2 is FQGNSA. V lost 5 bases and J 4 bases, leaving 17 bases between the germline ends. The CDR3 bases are TGTGCCAGCAGCGTGGACGGCACCGGAGCCTATGGCTACACCTTC. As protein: CASSVDGTGAYGYTF.

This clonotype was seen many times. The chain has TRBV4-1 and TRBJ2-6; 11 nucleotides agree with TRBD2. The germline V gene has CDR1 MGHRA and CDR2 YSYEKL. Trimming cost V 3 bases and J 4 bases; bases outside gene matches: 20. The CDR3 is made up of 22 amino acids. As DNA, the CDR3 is TGCGCCAGCAGCCACCGCAAAACTAGCGGGGGTCCACCGGCGCGGGGGGCCAACGTCCTGACTTTC. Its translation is CASSHRKTSGGPPARGANVLTF.

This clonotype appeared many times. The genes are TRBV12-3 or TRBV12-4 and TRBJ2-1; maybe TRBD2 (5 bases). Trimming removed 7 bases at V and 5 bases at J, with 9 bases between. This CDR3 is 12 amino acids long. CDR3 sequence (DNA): TGTGCCAGCAAAACTAGTAACAATGAGCAGTTCTTC. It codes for CASKTSNNEQFF.

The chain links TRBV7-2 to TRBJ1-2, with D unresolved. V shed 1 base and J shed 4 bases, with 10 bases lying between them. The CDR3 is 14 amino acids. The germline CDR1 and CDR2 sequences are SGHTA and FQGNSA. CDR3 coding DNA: TGTGCCAGCAGCTTAGACCAGATTAGCTATGGCTACACCTTC. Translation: CASSLDQISYGYTF.

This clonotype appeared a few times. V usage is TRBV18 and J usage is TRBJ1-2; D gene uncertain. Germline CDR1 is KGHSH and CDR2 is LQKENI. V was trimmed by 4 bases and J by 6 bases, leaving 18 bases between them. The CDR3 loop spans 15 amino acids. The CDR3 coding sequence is TGTGCCAGCTCACGCGAGACGGACTTGAGAAATGGCTACACCTTC. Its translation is CASSRETDLRNGYTF.

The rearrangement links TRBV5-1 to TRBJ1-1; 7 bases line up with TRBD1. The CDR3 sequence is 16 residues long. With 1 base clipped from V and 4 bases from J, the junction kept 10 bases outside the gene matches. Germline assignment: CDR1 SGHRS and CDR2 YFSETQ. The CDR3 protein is CASSLQLQGEATEAFF. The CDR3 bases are TGCGCCAGCAGCTTGCAACTTCAGGGGGAGGCCACTGAAGCTTTCTTT.